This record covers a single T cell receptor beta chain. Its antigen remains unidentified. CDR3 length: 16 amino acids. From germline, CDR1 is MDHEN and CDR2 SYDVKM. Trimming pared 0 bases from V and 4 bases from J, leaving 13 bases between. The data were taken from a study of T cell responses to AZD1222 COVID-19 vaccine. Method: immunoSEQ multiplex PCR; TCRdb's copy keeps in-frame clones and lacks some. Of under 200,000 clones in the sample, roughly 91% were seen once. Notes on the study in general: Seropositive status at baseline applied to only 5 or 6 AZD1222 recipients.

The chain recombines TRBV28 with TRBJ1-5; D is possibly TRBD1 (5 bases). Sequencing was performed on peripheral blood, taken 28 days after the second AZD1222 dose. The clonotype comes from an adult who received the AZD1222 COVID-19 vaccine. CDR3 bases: TGTGCCAGCAGTTTATGGGCAGGGACTTGGAATCAGCCCCAGCATTTT. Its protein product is CASSLWAGTWNQPQHF.